This T cell receptor (beta chain) was observed in a study of patients and donors after allogeneic stem cell transplantation. The CDR3 runs to 17 residues. Trimming at V came to 3 bases and at J to 7 bases, leaving 12 bases not matched to a gene. Germline V lookup: CDR1 SEHNR, CDR2 FQNEAQ (reference sequence). TCRdb ran MiXCR on the RT-PCR reads and lists one entry per CDR3 protein. The table includes about a million distinct CDR3 sequences, approximately 19% detected once. The rearrangement joins TRBV7-9 to TRBJ2-7; 13 bases align to TRBD2. The origin of this receptor is a human donor who was either an allogeneic HSCT recipient or a stem cell or donor lymphocyte infusion donor (not recorded which). It is not recorded whose cells these are; they may come from a transplant donor. The sequenced sample was blood, either unsorted or a sorted T cell fraction (not recorded which). In nucleotides, the CDR3 is TGTGCCAGCAGCTTCACGCCCGGGACTAGCGGGATTGTGGAGCAGTACTTC. Amino acids: CASSFTPGTSGIVEQYF.